This T cell receptor beta chain was captured in a study of shared clonotypes between healthy human individuals. Study-level background: Aged between 18 and 49, the donors were a couple of women and three men.

For each subset, genomic DNA was distributed in equal portions over several immunoSEQ plates. Profiling relied on immunoSEQ multiplex PCR, and the TCRdb table lists in-frame clones only, not all of them. The sample consists of 950,000 to 1,100,000 clones, about 77% of them appearing once. Findings of the study overall: The study's rarefaction showed incomplete sorted-subset sequencing despite large depth.

Note on this clone: The antigen is unknown.

CD4+ cell separation produced CD45RA+ naive and CD45RA-negative memory subsets. In germline, CDR1 is ENHRY, CDR2 SYGVKD. The CDR3 totals 14 residues. V lost 0 bases to trimming and J lost 11 bases, with 14 bases between them. The chain recombines TRBV10-3 with TRBJ1-5, with D uncertain. This TCR came from a man aged 18 to 30 in good health. The sequenced sample was memory CD4+ T cells sorted from blood. Subset defined: CD45RA-negative fraction. DNA of the CDR3: TGTGCCATCAGTGAGTCAATCGGAAAATCAGCCCAGCATTTT. As protein: CAISESIGKSAQHF.